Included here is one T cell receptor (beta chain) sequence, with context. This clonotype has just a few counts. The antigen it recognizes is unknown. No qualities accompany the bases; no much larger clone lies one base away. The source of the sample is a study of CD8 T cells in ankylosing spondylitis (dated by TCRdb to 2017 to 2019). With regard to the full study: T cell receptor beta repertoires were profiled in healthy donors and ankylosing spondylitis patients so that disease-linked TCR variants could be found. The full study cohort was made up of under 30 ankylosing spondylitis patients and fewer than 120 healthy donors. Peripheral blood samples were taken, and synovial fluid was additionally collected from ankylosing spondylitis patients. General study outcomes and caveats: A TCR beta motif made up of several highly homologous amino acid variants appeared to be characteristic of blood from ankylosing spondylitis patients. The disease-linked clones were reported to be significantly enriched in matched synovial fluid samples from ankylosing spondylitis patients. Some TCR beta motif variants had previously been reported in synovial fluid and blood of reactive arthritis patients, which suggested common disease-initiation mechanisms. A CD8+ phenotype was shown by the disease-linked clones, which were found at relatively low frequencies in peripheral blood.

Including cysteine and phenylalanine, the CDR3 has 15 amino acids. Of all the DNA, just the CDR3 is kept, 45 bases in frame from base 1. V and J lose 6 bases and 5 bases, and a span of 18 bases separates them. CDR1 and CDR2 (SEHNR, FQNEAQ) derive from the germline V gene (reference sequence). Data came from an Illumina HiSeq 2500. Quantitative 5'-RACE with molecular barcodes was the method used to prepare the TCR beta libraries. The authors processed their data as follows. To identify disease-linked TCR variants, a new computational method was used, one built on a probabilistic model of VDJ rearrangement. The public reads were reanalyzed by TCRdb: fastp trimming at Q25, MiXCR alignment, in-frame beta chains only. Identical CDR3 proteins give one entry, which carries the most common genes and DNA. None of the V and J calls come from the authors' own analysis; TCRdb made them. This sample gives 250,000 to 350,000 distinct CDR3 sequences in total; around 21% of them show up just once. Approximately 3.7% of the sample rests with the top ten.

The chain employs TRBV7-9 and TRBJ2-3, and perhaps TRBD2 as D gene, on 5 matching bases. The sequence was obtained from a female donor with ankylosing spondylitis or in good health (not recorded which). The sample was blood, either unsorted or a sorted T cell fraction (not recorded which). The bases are TGTGCCAGCAGTCCTCGGGGAGCGACGGAAGATACGCAGTATTTT. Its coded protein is CASSPRGATEDTQYF. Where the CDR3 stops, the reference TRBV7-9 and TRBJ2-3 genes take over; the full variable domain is DTGVSQNPRHKITKRGQNVTFRCDPISEHNRLYWYRQTLGQGPEFLTYFQNEAQLEKSRLLSDRFSAERPKGSFSTLEIQRTEQGDSAMYLCASSPRGATEDTQYFGPGTRLTVL.